This T cell receptor (beta chain) was profiled in a study of shared clonotypes between healthy human individuals. Study-level background: Three CD4 naive, three CD4 memory, two CD8 naive and one CD8 memory plate were used per donor. Notes on the study in general: All-four-donor shared clonotypes had higher generation probabilities than non-shared clonotypes did.

It was at deep level that the assay was run. Measured with immunoSEQ multiplex PCR; TCRdb has only the in-frame clones, and not every one. The sample carries hundreds of thousands of clones, about 73% recorded once. Worth noting for this clone: Its matching antigen is unknown.

V dropped 4 bases and J dropped 7 bases, with 14 bases sitting between them. The CDR3 loop spans 14 amino acids. Germline V gene data show CDR1 as SGHKS and CDR2 as YYEKEE (reference sequence). V usage is TRBV5-5 and J usage is TRBJ2-2; D gene unclear. The source is a man younger than 45 in good health. Input material: memory CD4+ T cells sorted from blood. Subset reported: CD45RA-negative fraction. The CDR3 loop reads CASSLDWGSGELFF. The CDR3 DNA sequence: TGTGCCAGCAGCCTCGACTGGGGAAGCGGGGAGCTGTTTTTT.